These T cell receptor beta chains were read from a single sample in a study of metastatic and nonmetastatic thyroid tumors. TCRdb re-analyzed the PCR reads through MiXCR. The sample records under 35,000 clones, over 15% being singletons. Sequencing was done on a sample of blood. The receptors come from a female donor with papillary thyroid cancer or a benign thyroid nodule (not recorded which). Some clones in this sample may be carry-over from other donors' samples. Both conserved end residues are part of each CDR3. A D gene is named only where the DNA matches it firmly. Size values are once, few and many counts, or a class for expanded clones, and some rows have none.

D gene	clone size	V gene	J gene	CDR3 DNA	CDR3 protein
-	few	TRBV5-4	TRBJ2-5	TGTGCCAGCAGTCCGGGACGGGGACAAGAGACCCAGTACTTC	CASSPGRGQETQYF
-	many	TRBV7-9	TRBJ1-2	TGTGCCAGCAGTCTCCCGGTAGGAGAAGGTGGCTACACCTTC	CASSLPVGEGGYTF
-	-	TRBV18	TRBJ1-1	TGTGCCAGCTCACCACAGGCGGGGGCTGAAGCTTTCTTT	CASSPQAGAEAFF
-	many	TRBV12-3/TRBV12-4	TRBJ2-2	TGTGCCAGCAGTTCATCGCTAACACTGTTTTTT	CASSSSLTLFF
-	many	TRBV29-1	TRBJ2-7	TGCAGCGTTGAAGGCAGTCAGGGTAATTATTACGAGCAGTACTTC	CSVEGSQGNYYEQYF
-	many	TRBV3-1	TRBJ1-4	TGTGCCAGCAGGGGTGGTAATGAAAAACTGTTTTTT	CASRGGNEKLFF
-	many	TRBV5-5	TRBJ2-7	TGTGCCAGCAGCTATCCCAACTACGAGCAGTACTTC	CASSYPNYEQYF
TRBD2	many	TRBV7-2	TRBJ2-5	TGTGCCAGCAGCTCGTGGGGGGGGGTTGAGACCCAGTACTTC	CASSSWGGVETQYF
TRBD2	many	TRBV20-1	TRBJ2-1	TGCAGTGCTAGAGGACCCACTAGCGTCGGTGAGCAGTTCTTC	CSARGPTSVGEQFF
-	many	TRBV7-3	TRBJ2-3	TGTGCCAGCAGCTTAGTTGGGGAGCCTAGCACAGATACGCAGTATTTT	CASSLVGEPSTDTQYF
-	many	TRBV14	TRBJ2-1	TGTGCCAGCAGCCAGCTACTGACTTACTCCTACAATGAGCAGTTCTTC	CASSQLLTYSYNEQFF
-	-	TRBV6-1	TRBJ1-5	TGTGACAGCAGTGTGCCGAGGCGTAGCAATCAGCCCCAGCATTTT	CDSSVPRRSNQPQHF
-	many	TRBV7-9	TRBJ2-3	TGTGCCAGCAGCTTTGATCGGGGGCTCACAGATACGCAGTATTTT	CASSFDRGLTDTQYF
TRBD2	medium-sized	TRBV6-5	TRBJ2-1	TGTGCCAGCAGAAGTCGGCCCGCGGGGGGGCCTCATAATGAGCAGTTCTTC	CASRSRPAGGPHNEQFF
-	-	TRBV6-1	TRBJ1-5	TGTGCCAGCAGCCCCAGGGATGGCCAGCCCCAGCATTTT	CASSPRDGQPQHF
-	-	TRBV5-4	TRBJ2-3	TGTGCCAGCAGCCAGGGGGGGAGCACAGATACGCAGTATTTT	CASSQGGSTDTQYF
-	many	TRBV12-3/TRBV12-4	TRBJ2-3	TGTGCCAGCACTAGGTCCGGCGGTACGCAGTATTTT	CASTRSGGTQYF
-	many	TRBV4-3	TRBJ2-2	TGCGCCAGCAGCCAAGATCCCGCTGCGGGCACCGGGGAGCTGTTTTTT	CASSQDPAAGTGELFF
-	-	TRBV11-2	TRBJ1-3	TGTGCCAGCAGCCCCCAGGAGTCTGGAAACACCATATATTTT	CASSPQESGNTIYF
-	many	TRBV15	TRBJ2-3	TGTGCCACCAGCAGACTTGCTTGGACCCCGCTCGGCGGAGATACGCAGTATTTT	CATSRLAWTPLGGDTQYF
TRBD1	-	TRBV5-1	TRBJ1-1	TGCGCCAGCAGCTTGGTGCGTCAGGGGGGCACTGAAGCTTTCTTT	CASSLVRQGGTEAFF
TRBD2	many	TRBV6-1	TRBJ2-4	TGTGCCAGCAGTACTAGCGGGAGTACGGACATTCAGTACTTC	CASSTSGSTDIQYF
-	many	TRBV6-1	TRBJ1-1	TGTGCCAGCAGTGAACTCCAGCAAAACACTGAAGCTTTCTTT	CASSELQQNTEAFF
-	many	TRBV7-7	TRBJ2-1	TGTGCCAGCAGCTTAGACAGGGCAAGTAATGAGCAGTTCTTC	CASSLDRASNEQFF
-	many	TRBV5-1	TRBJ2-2	TGCGCCAGCAGCTTTAATGTCGGTACCGGGGAGCTGTTTTTT	CASSFNVGTGELFF
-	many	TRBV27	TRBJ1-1	TGTGCCAGCACCCCCTCGGGACCGTTGAACACTGAAGCTTTCTTT	CASTPSGPLNTEAFF
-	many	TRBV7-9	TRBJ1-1	TGTGCCAGCAGCCCGTGGGTTGGGGTAGCTGAAGCTTTCTTT	CASSPWVGVAEAFF
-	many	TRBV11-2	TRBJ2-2	TGTGCCAGCAGCTTATCCTCCGGGTTGGACACCGGGGAGCTGTTTTTT	CASSLSSGLDTGELFF
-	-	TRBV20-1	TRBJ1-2	TGCAGTGCTAGAGGCCGCGGAGGGTGTATCTATTGCTACACCTTC	CSARGRGGCIYCYTF
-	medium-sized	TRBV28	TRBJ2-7	TGTGCCAGCAGTTTAAGGCCCCAGGGCCGCGTTCCGCAGTACTTC	CASSLRPQGRVPQYF
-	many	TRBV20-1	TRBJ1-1	TGCAGTGCTAGAGTAGTCAGGGCTGAAGCTTTCTTT	CSARVVRAEAFF
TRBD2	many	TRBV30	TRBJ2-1	TGTGCCTGGAACAGCGGGAGAGGGGGGAAGAATGAGCAGTTCTTC	CAWNSGRGGKNEQFF
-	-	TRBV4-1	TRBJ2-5	TGCGCCAGCAGCCAAGGAATCACAGAGACCCAGTACTTC	CASSQGITETQYF
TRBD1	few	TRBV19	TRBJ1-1	TGTGCCAGTAGTAAAGGCAGGGGGACGGACAATGAAGCTTTCTTT	CASSKGRGTDNEAFF
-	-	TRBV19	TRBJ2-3	TGTGCCAGTAGTATCGGTGGGCATACGCAGTATTTT	CASSIGGHTQYF
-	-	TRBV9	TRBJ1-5	TGTGCCAGCAGCGTAACAGGGCTCGATCAGCCCCAGCATTTT	CASSVTGLDQPQHF
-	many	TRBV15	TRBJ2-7	TGTGCCACCAGCAGAGACGGCTCCTACGAGCAGTACTTC	CATSRDGSYEQYF
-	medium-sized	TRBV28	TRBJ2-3	TGTGCCAGCAGTTTATGGGTCCAAGCGGGCACAGATACGCAGTATTTT	CASSLWVQAGTDTQYF
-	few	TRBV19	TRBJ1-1	TGTGCCAGTAGTATAGACACAGTGAGCATTGAAGCTTTCTTT	CASSIDTVSIEAFF
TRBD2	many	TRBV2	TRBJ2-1	TGTGCCAGCAGGTTTAGCGGGTTTGAGCAGTTCTTC	CASRFSGFEQFF
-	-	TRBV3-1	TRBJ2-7	TGTGCCAGCAGCCAAGCAGATACGGAAGAAGGCTACTATCAGTACTTC	CASSQADTEEGYYQYF
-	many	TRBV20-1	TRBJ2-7	TGCAGTGCTAGGGGTCTAGCCCCGTCCGAAGAGCAGTACTTC	CSARGLAPSEEQYF
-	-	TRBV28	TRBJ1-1	TGTGCCGGCAGCGGTCGTCGGCGGACCACTGAAGCTTTCTTT	CAGSGRRRTTEAFF
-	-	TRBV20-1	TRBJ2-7	TGCAGTGCTAGAGACCATGGACGGAGAGAGCCCGTGTCCTACGAGCAGTACTTC	CSARDHGRREPVSYEQYF
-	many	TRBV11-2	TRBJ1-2	TGTGCCAGCAGCTTAGAGCGATGGGGAAGTAGCTATGGCTACACCTTC	CASSLERWGSSYGYTF
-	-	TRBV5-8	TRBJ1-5	TGTGCCAGCATCCTCGATGTCAGGTATAGCAATCAGCCCCAGCATTTT	CASILDVRYSNQPQHF
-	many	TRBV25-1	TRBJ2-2	TGTGCCAGCAGTAGGGGGGCACCGAACACCGGGGAGCTGTTTTTC	CASSRGAPNTGELFF
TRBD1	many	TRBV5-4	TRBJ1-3	TGTGCCAGCAGCTTGGAAGGGGGACAGGCCACGGGGGACACCATATATTTT	CASSLEGGQATGDTIYF